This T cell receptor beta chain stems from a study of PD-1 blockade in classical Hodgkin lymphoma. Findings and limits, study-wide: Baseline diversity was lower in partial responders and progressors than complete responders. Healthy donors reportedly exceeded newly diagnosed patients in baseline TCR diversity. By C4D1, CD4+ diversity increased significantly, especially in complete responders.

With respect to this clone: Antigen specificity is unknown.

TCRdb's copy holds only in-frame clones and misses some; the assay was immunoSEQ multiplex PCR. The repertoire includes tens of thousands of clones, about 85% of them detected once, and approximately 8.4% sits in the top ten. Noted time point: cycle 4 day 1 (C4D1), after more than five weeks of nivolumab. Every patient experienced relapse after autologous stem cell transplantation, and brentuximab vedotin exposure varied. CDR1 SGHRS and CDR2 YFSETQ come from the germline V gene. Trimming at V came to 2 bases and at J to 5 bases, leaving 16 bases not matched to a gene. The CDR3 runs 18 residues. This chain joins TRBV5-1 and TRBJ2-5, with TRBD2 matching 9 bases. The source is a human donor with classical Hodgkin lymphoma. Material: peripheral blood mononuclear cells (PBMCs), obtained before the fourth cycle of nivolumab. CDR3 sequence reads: CASSFIVAGGPRGETQYF. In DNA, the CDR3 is TGCGCCAGCAGCTTCATTGTGGCGGGGGGGCCGAGGGGGGAGACCCAGTACTTC.